The clone carrying this T cell receptor beta chain is categorized as medium-sized. The target antigen is unknown. As handled by the study authors: A classifier for distant metastasis in papillary thyroid cancer was constructed using CDR3 differences observed across clinicopathological groups. TCRdb recomputed clones from the PCR reads via MiXCR. V and J calls and clone size were set by TCRdb, not the authors. The sample carries about 15,000 clones, around 20% recorded once. This sample is drawn from a study of metastatic and nonmetastatic thyroid tumors. Study background: Malignant thyroid and benign thyroid patients provided blood and tumor or nodule tissue whose repertoires were compared.

The CDR3 has 14 residues. CDR1 is MNHNS and CDR2 is SASEGT in the germline V gene. V lost 10 bases, J lost 6 bases, and 21 bases lay in between. Not a single patient had been given any form of treatment at any point before undergoing thyroid surgery. General study points: Significantly greater TCR beta diversity was reportedly found in malignant thyroid tumors than in benign nodules (in blood and tumor).

Sequences were obtained from tumor tissue. The receptor's source is a female donor with papillary thyroid cancer or a benign thyroid nodule (not recorded which). Some clones in this sample may be carry-over from other donors' samples. The V call is TRBV6-1, the J call TRBJ1-2; perhaps TRBD1 as D (6 bases). CDR3 sequence: CATSEQGGGDGYTF. CDR3 nucleotides: TGTGCCACCTCAGAACAGGGTGGAGGGGATGGCTACACCTTC.